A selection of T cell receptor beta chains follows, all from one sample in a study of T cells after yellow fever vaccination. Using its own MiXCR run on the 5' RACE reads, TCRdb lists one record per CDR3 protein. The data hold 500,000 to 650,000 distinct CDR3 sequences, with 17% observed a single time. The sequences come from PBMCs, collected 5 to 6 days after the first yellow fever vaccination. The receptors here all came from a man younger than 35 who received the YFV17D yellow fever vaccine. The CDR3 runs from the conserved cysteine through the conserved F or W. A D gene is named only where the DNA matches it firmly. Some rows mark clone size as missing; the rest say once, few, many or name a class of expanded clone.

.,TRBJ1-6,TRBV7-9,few,TGTGCCAGCAGCCCTAGTGGGGCCAACTCACCCCTCCACTTT,CASSPSGANSPLHF
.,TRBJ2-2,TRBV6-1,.,TGTGCCAGCGCAGGGGACACCGGGGAGCTGTTTTTT,CASAGDTGELFF
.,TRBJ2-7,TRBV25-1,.,TGTGCCAGCAGTGAATACAAAGGGTCCTACGAGCAGTACTTC,CASSEYKGSYEQYF
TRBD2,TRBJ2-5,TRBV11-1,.,TGTGCCAGCAGCTCCACGACTAGCGGGATGCAGTTCCAAGAGACCCAGTACTTC,CASSSTTSGMQFQETQYF
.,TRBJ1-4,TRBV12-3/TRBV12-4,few,TGTGCCAGCAGTTTGAGGTATAGACTGTTTTTT,CASSLRYRLFF
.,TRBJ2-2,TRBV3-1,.,TGTGCCAGCAGCCCAAAAACACAGGGTAGGAGAAGCACCGGGGAGCTGTTTTTT,CASSPKTQGRRSTGELFF
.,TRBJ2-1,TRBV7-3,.,TGTGCCAGCAGCTTAAGCTCGAGCTCCTACAATGAGCAGTTCTTC,CASSLSSSSYNEQFF
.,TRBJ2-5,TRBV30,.,TGTGCCTGGACGGACAGTGAATACCAAGAGACCCAGTACTTC,CAWTDSEYQETQYF
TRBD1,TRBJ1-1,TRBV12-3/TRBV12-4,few,TGTGCCAGCAGTTTTAGGACAGGGGGCCTGAACACTGAAGCTTTCTTT,CASSFRTGGLNTEAFF
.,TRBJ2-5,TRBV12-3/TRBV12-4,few,TGTGCCAGCAGTGGGGTGCGAGAGACCCAGTACTTC,CASSGVRETQYF
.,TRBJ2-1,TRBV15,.,TGTGCCACCAGCAGAGAGGCCAGAAATTCCTACAATGAGCAGTTCTTC,CATSREARNSYNEQFF
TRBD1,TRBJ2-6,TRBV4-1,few,TGCGCCAGCAGCCAATTTTGGGACAGCTCTGGGGCCAACGTCCTGACTTTC,CASSQFWDSSGANVLTF
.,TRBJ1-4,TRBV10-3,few,TGTGCCACCCGTGCGGTCCCAGGTGGTGAAAAACTGTTTTTT,CATRAVPGGEKLFF
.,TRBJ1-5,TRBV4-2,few,TGTGCCAGCAGCCAAGAGTTAGGACTCGGCAATCAGCCCCAGCATTTT,CASSQELGLGNQPQHF
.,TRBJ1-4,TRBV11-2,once,TGTGCCAGCAGCTTAGAGAGCCCCCCGACAGGAGGTGCAACTAATGAAAAACTGTTTTTT,CASSLESPPTGGATNEKLFF
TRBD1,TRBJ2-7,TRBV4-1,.,TGCGCCAGCAGCCAAGGCCTCCCGGGACAGGGAAAACATTCGTCTTACGAGCAGTACTTC,CASSQGLPGQGKHSSYEQYF
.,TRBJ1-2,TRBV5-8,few,TGTGCCAGCACCCGGACCGGGACGACCGACTATGGCTACACCTTC,CASTRTGTTDYGYTF
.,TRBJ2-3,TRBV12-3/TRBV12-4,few,TGTGCCAGCAGACTCTACTTCAACCCGGATACGCAGTATTTT,CASRLYFNPDTQYF
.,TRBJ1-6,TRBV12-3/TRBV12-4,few,TGTGCCAGCAGTTTAGGCAGCAGCTCCTATAATTCACCCCTCCACTTT,CASSLGSSSYNSPLHF
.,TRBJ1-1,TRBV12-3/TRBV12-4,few,TGTGCCAGCAGTTCACCAGGAATGTGGGAAGCTTTCTTT,CASSSPGMWEAFF
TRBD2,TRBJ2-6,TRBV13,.,TGTGCCAGCCTAAACGGGGGGGCAGGTGGGGCCAACGTCCTGACTTTC,CASLNGGAGGANVLTF
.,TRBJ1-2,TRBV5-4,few,TGTGCCAGCAGCTTGATCTCGAAGAACTATGGCTACACCTTC,CASSLISKNYGYTF
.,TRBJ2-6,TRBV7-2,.,TGTGCCATCGGAGCTACTGGGGCCAACGTCCTGACTTTC,CAIGATGANVLTF
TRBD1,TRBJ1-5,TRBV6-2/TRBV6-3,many,TGTGCCAGCAGCCTCTGGGACAGGGTCAATCAGCCCCAGCATTTT,CASSLWDRVNQPQHF
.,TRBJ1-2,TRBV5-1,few,TGCGCCAGCAGCTTGGATGGGGGTCAGGGCTACACCTTC,CASSLDGGQGYTF
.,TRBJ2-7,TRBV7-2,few,TGTGCCAGCAGTCCTTGGCAGACAAACTCCTACGAGCAGTACTTC,CASSPWQTNSYEQYF
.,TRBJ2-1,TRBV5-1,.,TGCGCCAGCAGCTTGACGGGTTCCCACAATGAGCAGTTCTTC,CASSLTGSHNEQFF
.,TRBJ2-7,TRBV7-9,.,TGTGCCAGCGGGCGCTGGGTAGATGAGCAGTACTTC,CASGRWVDEQYF